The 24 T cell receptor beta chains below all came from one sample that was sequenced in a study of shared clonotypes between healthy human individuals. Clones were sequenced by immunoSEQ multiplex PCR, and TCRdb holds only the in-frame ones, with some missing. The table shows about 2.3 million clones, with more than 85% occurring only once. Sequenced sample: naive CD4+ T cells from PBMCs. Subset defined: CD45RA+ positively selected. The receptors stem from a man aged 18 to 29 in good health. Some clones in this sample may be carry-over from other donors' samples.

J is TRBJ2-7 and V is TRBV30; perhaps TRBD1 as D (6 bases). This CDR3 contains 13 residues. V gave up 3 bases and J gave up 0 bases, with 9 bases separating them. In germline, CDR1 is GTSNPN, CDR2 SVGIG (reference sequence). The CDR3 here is CAWRRGSSYEQYF. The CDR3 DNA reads TGTGCCTGGAGGAGGGGGAGCTCCTACGAGCAGTACTTC.

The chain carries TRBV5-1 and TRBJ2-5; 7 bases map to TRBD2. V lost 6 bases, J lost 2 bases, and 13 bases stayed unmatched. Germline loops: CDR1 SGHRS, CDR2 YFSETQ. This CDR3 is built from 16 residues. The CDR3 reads CASTLFVGRIQETQYF. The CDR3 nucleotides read TGCGCCAGCACTTTATTTGTCGGGAGGATACAAGAGACCCAGTACTTC.

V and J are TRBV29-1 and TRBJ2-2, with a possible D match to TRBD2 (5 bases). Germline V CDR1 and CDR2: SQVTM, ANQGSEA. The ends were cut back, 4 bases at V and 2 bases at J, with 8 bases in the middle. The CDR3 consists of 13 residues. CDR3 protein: CSVVGGNTGELFF. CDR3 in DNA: TGCAGCGTTGTCGGAGGAAACACCGGGGAGCTGTTTTTT.

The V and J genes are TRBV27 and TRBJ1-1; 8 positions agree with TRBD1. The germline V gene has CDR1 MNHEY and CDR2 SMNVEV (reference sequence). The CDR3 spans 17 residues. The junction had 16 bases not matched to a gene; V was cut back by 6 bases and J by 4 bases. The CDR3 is CASSPVRGRGRVTEAFF. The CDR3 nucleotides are TGTGCCAGCAGCCCAGTTAGGGGCAGGGGGCGCGTCACTGAAGCTTTCTTT.

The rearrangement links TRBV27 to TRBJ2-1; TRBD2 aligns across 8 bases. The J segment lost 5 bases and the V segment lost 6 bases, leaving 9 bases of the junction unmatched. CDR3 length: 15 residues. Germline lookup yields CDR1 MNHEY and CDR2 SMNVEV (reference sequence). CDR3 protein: CASRRTSPPDNEQFF. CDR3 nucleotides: TGTGCCAGCAGGAGGACTAGCCCACCCGACAATGAGCAGTTCTTC.

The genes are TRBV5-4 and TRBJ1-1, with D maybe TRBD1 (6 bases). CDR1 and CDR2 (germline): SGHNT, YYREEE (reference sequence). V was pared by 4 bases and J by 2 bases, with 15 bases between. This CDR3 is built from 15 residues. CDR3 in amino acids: CASSPHGQTNTEAFF. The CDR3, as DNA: TGTGCCAGCAGCCCGCACGGACAGACAAACACTGAAGCTTTCTTT.

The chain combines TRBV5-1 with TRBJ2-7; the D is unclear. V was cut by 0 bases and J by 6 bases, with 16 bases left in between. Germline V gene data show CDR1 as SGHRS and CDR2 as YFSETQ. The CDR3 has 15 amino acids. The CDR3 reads CASSLAPPSPSEQYF. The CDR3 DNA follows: TGCGCCAGCAGCTTGGCCCCTCCTTCCCCCAGCGAGCAGTACTTC. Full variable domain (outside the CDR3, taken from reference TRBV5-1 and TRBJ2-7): KAGVTQTPRYLIKTRGQQVTLSCSPISGHRSVSWYQQTPGQGLQFLFEYFSETQRNKGNFPGRFSGRQFSNSRSEMNVSTLELGDSALYLCASSLAPPSPSEQYFGPGTRLTVT.

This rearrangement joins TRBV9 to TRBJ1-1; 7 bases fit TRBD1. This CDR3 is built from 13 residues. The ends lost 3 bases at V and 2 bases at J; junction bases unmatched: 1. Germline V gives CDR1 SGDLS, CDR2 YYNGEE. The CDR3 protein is CASSEGGNTEAFF. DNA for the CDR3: TGTGCCAGCAGCGAAGGGGGCAACACTGAAGCTTTCTTT.

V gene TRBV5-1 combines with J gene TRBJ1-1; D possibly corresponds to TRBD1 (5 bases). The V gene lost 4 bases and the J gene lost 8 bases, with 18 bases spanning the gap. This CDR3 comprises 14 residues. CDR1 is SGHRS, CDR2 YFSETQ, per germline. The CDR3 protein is CASSQPGRGIEAFF. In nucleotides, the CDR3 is TGCGCCAGCAGCCAACCGGGACGAGGTATAGAAGCTTTCTTT.

The CDR3 sequence: CASSLEGQGVSEQYF. CDR3 DNA sequence: TGCGCCAGCAGCTTGGAGGGACAGGGAGTAAGCGAGCAGTACTTC. The genes are TRBV5-1 and TRBJ2-7; TRBD1 agrees at 9 bases. The CDR3 has 15 amino acids. CDR1 is SGHRS, CDR2 YFSETQ, per germline. Unmatched junction bases numbered 7, after V lost 0 bases and J lost 6 bases.

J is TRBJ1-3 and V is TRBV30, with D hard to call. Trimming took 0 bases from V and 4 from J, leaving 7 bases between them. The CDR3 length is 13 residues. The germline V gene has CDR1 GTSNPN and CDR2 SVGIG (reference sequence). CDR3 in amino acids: CAWSVGLGNTIYF. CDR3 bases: TGTGCCTGGAGTGTGGGGTTGGGAAACACCATATATTTT. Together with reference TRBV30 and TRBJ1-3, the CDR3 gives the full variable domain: SQTIHQWPATLVQPVGSPLSLECTVEGTSNPNLYWYRQAAGRGLQLLFYSVGIGQISSEVPQNLSASRPQDRQFILSSKKLLLSDSGFYLCAWSVGLGNTIYFGEGSWLTVV.

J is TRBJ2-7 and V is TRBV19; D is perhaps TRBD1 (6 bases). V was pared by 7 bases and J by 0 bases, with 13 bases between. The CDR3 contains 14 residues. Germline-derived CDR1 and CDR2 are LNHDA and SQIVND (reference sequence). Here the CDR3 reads CASTRAGDSYEQYF. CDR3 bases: TGTGCCAGTACTAGGGCAGGGGACTCCTACGAGCAGTACTTC.

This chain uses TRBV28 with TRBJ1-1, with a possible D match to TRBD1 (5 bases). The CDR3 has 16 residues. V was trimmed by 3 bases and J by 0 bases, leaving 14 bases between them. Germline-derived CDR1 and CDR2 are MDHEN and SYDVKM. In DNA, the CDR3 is TGTGCCAGCAGTTTGCTAGGGGCGCCCATGAACACTGAAGCTTTCTTT. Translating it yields CASSLLGAPMNTEAFF.

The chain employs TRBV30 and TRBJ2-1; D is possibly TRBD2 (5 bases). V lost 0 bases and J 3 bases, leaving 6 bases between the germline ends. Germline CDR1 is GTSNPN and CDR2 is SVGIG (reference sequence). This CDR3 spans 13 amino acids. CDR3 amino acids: CAWSVTIYNEQFF. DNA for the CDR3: TGTGCCTGGAGTGTGACTATCTACAATGAGCAGTTCTTC.

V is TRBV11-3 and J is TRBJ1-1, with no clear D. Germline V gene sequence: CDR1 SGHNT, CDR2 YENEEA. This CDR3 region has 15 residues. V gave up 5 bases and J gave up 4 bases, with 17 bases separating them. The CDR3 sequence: CASSPRGGPATEAFF. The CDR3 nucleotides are TGTGCCAGCAGCCCCCGGGGAGGGCCAGCCACTGAAGCTTTCTTT. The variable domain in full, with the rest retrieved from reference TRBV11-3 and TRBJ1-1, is EAGVVQSPRYKIIEKKQPVAFWCNPISGHNTLYWYLQNLGQGPELLIRYENEEAVDDSQLPKDRFSAERLKGVDSTLKIQPAELGDSAVYLCASSPRGGPATEAFFGQGTRLTVV.

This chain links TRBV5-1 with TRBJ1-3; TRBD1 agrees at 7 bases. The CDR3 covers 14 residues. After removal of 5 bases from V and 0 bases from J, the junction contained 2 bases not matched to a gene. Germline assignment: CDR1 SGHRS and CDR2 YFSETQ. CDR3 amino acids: CASRGDSSGNTIYF. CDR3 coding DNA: TGCGCCAGCAGGGGGGACAGCTCTGGAAACACCATATATTTT.

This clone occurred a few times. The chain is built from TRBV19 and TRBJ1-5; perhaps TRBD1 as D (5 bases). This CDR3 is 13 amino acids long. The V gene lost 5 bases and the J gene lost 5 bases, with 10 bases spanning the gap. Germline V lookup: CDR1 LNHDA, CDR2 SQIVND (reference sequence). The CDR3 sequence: CASSPVRDQPQHF. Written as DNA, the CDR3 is TGTGCCAGTAGTCCCGTCAGGGATCAGCCCCAGCATTTT.

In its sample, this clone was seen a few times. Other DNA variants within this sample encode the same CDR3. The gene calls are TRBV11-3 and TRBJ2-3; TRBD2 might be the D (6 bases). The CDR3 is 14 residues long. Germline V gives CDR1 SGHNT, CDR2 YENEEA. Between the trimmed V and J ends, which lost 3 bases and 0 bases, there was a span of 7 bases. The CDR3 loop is CASSLGLSTDTQYF. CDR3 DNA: TGTGCCAGCAGCTTGGGACTTAGCACAGATACGCAGTATTTT.

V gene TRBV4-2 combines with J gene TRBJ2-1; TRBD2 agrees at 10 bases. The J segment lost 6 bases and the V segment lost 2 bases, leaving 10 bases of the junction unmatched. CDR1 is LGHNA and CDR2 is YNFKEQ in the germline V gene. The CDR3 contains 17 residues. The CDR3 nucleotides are TGTGCCAGCAGCCAAAGTGTGGCTAGCGGGAGATCCAATGAGCAGTTCTTC. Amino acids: CASSQSVASGRSNEQFF.

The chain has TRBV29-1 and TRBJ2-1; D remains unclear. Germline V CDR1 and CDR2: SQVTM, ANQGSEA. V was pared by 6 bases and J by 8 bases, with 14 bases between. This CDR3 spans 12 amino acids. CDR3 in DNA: TGCAGCGTCACGGAAGGGTGGTATGAGCAGTTCTTC. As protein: CSVTEGWYEQFF.

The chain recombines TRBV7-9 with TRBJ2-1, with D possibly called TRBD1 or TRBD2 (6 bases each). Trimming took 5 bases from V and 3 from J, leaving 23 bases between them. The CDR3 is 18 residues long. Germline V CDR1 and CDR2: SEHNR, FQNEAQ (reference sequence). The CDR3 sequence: CASSTGHGGGEHYNEQFF. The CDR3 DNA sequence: TGTGCCAGCAGCACGGGACACGGAGGGGGAGAGCACTACAATGAGCAGTTCTTC.

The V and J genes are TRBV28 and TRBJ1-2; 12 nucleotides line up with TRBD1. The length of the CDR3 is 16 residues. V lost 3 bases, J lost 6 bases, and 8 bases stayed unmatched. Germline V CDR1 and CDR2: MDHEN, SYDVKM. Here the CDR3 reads CASSLASGTGGDGYTF. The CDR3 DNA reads TGTGCCAGCAGTTTGGCTTCCGGGACAGGGGGCGATGGCTACACCTTC.

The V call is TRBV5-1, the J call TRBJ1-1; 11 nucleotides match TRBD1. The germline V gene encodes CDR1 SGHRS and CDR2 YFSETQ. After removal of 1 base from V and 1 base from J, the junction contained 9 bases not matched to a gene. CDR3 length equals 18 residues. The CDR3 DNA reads TGCGCCAGCAGCTTGCCCAGGGGACAGGGGGAGGCGAACACTGAAGCTTTCTTT. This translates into CASSLPRGQGEANTEAFF.

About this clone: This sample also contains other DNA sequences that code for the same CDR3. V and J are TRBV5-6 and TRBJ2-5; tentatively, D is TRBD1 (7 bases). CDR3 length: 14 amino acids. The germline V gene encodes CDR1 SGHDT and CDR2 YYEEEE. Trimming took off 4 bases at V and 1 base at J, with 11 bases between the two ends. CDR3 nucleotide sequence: TGTGCCAGCAGCCGGGGGACAGCCCAAGAGACCCAGTACTTC. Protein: CASSRGTAQETQYF.